The 8 T cell receptor beta chains given below trace back to one sample, sequenced in a study of cytomegalovirus exposure and HLA in healthy donors. Amplification used 60 Vbeta primers and 13 Jbeta primers. Profiled with immunoSEQ multiplex PCR; TCRdb holds only in-frame clones, not every one. The profile shows 85,000 to 90,000 clones, roughly 80% of them singletons. The sample consisted of PBMCs. The source of these receptors is a man aged 30-40 years in good health and CMV-seronegative.

This clone was recorded a few times. The CDR3 sequence is CASSFTQGKTDYEQYF. Here the CDR3 DNA reads TGTGCCAGCAGCTTTACTCAGGGGAAGACTGACTACGAGCAGTACTTC. V gene TRBV7-6 combines with J gene TRBJ2-7, with D possibly TRBD1 on 6 matching bases. CDR1 is SGHVS and CDR2 is FNYEAQ in the germline V gene. There are 16 residues in the CDR3. With 3 bases removed from V and 3 bases from J, the gap between germline ends came to 18 bases.

The V and J genes are TRBV14 and TRBJ2-7, with no clear D. The CDR3 spans 14 residues. The V gene's germline CDR1 is SGHDN and CDR2 FVKESK. V was pared by 2 bases and J by 5 bases, with 13 bases between. Written as DNA, the CDR3 is TGTGCCAGCAGCCAAAGGTGGTCGGAGCACGAGCAGTACTTC. This codes for CASSQRWSEHEQYF.

The chain employs TRBV28 and TRBJ2-3; 9 bases match TRBD1. CDR1 MDHEN and CDR2 SYDVKM come from the germline V gene. V was clipped by 6 bases and J by 5 bases; unmatched bases: 0. The CDR3 is 12 amino acids. This chain's CDR3 is CASRDRGDTQYF. The CDR3 DNA reads as TGTGCCAGCAGGGACAGGGGAGATACGCAGTATTTT.

This clone was seen more than once but under ten times. The chain carries TRBV7-9 and TRBJ1-1; D is unclear. CDR1 is SEHNR, CDR2 FQNEAQ, per germline (reference sequence). Deletions cut 5 bases from V and 1 base from J, with 8 bases between. The CDR3 spans 13 residues. CDR3 amino acids: CASSPPSNTEAFF. The CDR3 DNA is TGTGCCAGCAGCCCCCCGTCGAACACTGAAGCTTTCTTT.

This chain joins TRBV29-1 and TRBJ2-5; D is possibly TRBD1 (5 bases). The V gene lost 3 bases and the J gene lost 2 bases, with 7 bases spanning the gap. Germline-derived CDR1 and CDR2 are SQVTM and ANQGSEA. The CDR3 loop spans 12 amino acids. CDR3 nucleotide sequence: TGCAGCGTTGATAGACAGCAAGAGACCCAGTACTTC. Translated, it gives CSVDRQQETQYF.

V is TRBV6-1 and J is TRBJ1-5, with D perhaps matching TRBD1 (6 bases). The CDR3 has 13 amino acids. Per germline, CDR1 MNHNS and CDR2 SASEGT. V was pared by 7 bases and J by 7 bases, with 14 bases between. The CDR3 DNA follows: TGTGCCAGCAACACACCCAGGGGACAGCCCCAGCATTTT. It specifies CASNTPRGQPQHF.

The J gene is TRBJ1-5, the V gene TRBV15, with TRBD1 identical over 7 bases. V lost 3 bases, J lost 6 bases, and 8 bases stayed unmatched. Germline loops: CDR1 LNHNV, CDR2 YYDKDF (reference sequence). The CDR3 length is 15 residues. This chain's CDR3 is CATSRNRAGGQPQHF. DNA of the CDR3: TGTGCCACCAGCAGGAACAGGGCAGGGGGTCAGCCCCAGCATTTT.

The chain employs TRBV30 and TRBJ2-7; D perhaps matches TRBD1 (6 bases). CDR1 GTSNPN and CDR2 SVGIG come from the germline V gene (reference sequence). The V gene lost 5 bases and the J gene lost 5 bases, with 16 bases spanning the gap. This CDR3 has 13 amino acids. Here the CDR3 reads CAWDNQQGNEQYF. The CDR3 region has the DNA TGTGCCTGGGACAACCAACAGGGAAACGAGCAGTACTTC.